A selection of T cell receptor beta chains follows, all from one sample in a study of shared clonotypes between healthy human individuals. Profiled with immunoSEQ multiplex PCR; TCRdb holds only in-frame clones, not every one. The sample yields approximately 100,000 clones, about 72% seen once. The sample was memory CD8+ T cells sorted from blood. The receptors shown here come from a woman aged 25-40 years in good health. Both conserved end residues are part of each CDR3. Fields, in order: J gene, D gene, V gene, clone size, CDR3 protein, CDR3 DNA. D genes are given only for firm matches. For some rows the clone size is stated as once, few or many, or as a class when expanded; others skip it.

J gene: TRBJ2-1; D gene: TRBD2; V gene: TRBV7-6; clone size: .; CDR3 protein: CASSLASGILNEQFF; CDR3 DNA: TGTGCCAGCAGCTTAGCTAGCGGGATACTCAATGAGCAGTTCTTC
J gene: TRBJ2-7; D gene: TRBD1; V gene: TRBV27; clone size: .; CDR3 protein: CATSGDRGYEQYF; CDR3 DNA: TGTGCCACTTCGGGGGACAGGGGATACGAGCAGTACTTC
J gene: TRBJ2-7; D gene: TRBD2; V gene: TRBV4-1; clone size: .; CDR3 protein: CASSLLAGSYEQYF; CDR3 DNA: TGCGCCAGCAGCTTACTAGCGGGAAGCTACGAGCAGTACTTC
J gene: TRBJ1-2; D gene: TRBD1; V gene: TRBV11-2; clone size: many; CDR3 protein: CASSLGTGNGYTF; CDR3 DNA: TGTGCCAGCAGCTTAGGGACAGGGAATGGCTACACCTTC
J gene: TRBJ2-7; D gene: .; V gene: TRBV21-1; clone size: .; CDR3 protein: CASSKEAGRGTSGRALGGEQYF; CDR3 DNA: TGTGCCAGCAGCAAGGAAGCGGGCAGAGGGACTAGCGGGAGGGCGCTCGGGGGCGAGCAGTACTTC
J gene: TRBJ2-1; D gene: .; V gene: TRBV11-1; clone size: .; CDR3 protein: CASSVTSNEQFF; CDR3 DNA: TGTGCCAGCAGCGTTACTAGCAATGAGCAGTTCTTC
J gene: TRBJ2-7; D gene: .; V gene: TRBV5-1; clone size: few; CDR3 protein: CASSLPSYEQYF; CDR3 DNA: TGCGCCAGCAGCTTGCCCAGCTACGAGCAGTACTTC
J gene: TRBJ2-2; D gene: TRBD2; V gene: TRBV4-1; clone size: .; CDR3 protein: CASSRIQRENTGELFF; CDR3 DNA: TGCGCCAGCAGCCGAATTCAGCGGGAGAACACCGGGGAGCTGTTTTTT
J gene: TRBJ2-5; D gene: TRBD2; V gene: TRBV4-2; clone size: .; CDR3 protein: CASSQGGGEKTQYF; CDR3 DNA: TGTGCCAGCAGCCAAGGGGGAGGGGAAAAGACCCAGTACTTC
J gene: TRBJ2-1; D gene: TRBD1; V gene: TRBV25-1; clone size: once; CDR3 protein: CASSFSGTGYNEQFF; CDR3 DNA: TGTGCCAGCAGTTTTTCCGGGACAGGCTACAATGAGCAGTTCTTC
J gene: TRBJ2-7; D gene: TRBD1; V gene: TRBV7-9; clone size: .; CDR3 protein: CASSRDSSSLSYEQYF; CDR3 DNA: TGTGCCAGCAGCCGGGACAGTTCTAGCCTCTCCTACGAGCAGTACTTC
J gene: TRBJ2-7; D gene: .; V gene: TRBV5-1; clone size: .; CDR3 protein: CASSYGTGSYEQYF; CDR3 DNA: TGCGCCAGCAGCTACGGGACTGGCTCCTACGAGCAGTACTTC
J gene: TRBJ1-2; D gene: .; V gene: TRBV2; clone size: .; CDR3 protein: CASSDRGYNYGYTF; CDR3 DNA: TGTGCCAGCAGTGACAGGGGCTATAACTATGGCTACACCTTC
J gene: TRBJ1-4; D gene: TRBD1; V gene: TRBV29-1; clone size: .; CDR3 protein: CSVEFVLGQSNEKLFF; CDR3 DNA: TGCAGCGTTGAGTTTGTCCTGGGACAGAGTAATGAAAAACTGTTTTTT
J gene: TRBJ2-2; D gene: .; V gene: TRBV5-4; clone size: .; CDR3 protein: CASSFPPGVASGTGELFF; CDR3 DNA: TGTGCCAGCAGCTTCCCCCCCGGGGTAGCGTCGGGGACCGGGGAGCTGTTTTTT
J gene: TRBJ1-5; D gene: TRBD1; V gene: TRBV29-1; clone size: .; CDR3 protein: CSVGQGAQQPQHF; CDR3 DNA: TGCAGCGTTGGACAGGGGGCTCAGCAGCCCCAGCATTTT
J gene: TRBJ2-2; D gene: .; V gene: TRBV7-9; clone size: .; CDR3 protein: CASGPGTPNTGELFF; CDR3 DNA: TGTGCCAGTGGACCCGGGACTCCCAACACCGGGGAGCTGTTTTTT
J gene: TRBJ1-5; D gene: .; V gene: TRBV25-1; clone size: .; CDR3 protein: CASSEGHRYSNQPQHF; CDR3 DNA: TGTGCCAGCAGTGAAGGACACCGGTATAGCAATCAGCCCCAGCATTTT
J gene: TRBJ1-4; D gene: TRBD1; V gene: TRBV28; clone size: .; CDR3 protein: CATESWTGANEKLFF; CDR3 DNA: TGTGCCACCGAATCCTGGACAGGCGCCAACGAAAAACTGTTTTTT
J gene: TRBJ1-1; D gene: .; V gene: TRBV7-2; clone size: .; CDR3 protein: CASSVLTKNTEAFF; CDR3 DNA: TGTGCCAGCAGCGTACTAACTAAGAACACTGAAGCTTTCTTT
J gene: TRBJ2-3; D gene: TRBD2; V gene: TRBV15; clone size: few; CDR3 protein: CATSRGGGSSDTQYF; CDR3 DNA: TGTGCCACCAGCAGAGGGGGGGGGAGCTCCGATACGCAGTATTTT
J gene: TRBJ1-5; D gene: .; V gene: TRBV7-8; clone size: .; CDR3 protein: CASSLSGSSNQPQHF; CDR3 DNA: TGTGCCAGCAGCTTATCGGGAAGTAGCAATCAGCCCCAGCATTTT
J gene: TRBJ1-2; D gene: .; V gene: TRBV29-1; clone size: few; CDR3 protein: CSVDLSLWGYTF; CDR3 DNA: TGCAGCGTTGATTTGTCACTTTGGGGCTACACCTTC
J gene: TRBJ1-2; D gene: .; V gene: TRBV5-6; clone size: .; CDR3 protein: CASSLNRFSGYTF; CDR3 DNA: TGTGCCAGCAGCTTAAACAGGTTCTCCGGCTACACCTTC
J gene: TRBJ2-1; D gene: .; V gene: TRBV27; clone size: .; CDR3 protein: CASSLSPLDISSYNEQFF; CDR3 DNA: TGTGCCAGCAGTTTAAGCCCGTTGGACATTTCATCCTACAATGAGCAGTTCTTC
J gene: TRBJ2-7; D gene: TRBD2; V gene: TRBV14; clone size: .; CDR3 protein: CASSHGQTSGRALPLIRAYEQYF; CDR3 DNA: TGTGCCAGCAGCCATGGGCAAACTAGCGGGAGGGCCCTCCCGCTAATTAGAGCCTACGAGCAGTACTTC
J gene: TRBJ2-7; D gene: TRBD2; V gene: TRBV28; clone size: .; CDR3 protein: CASSFPTLGGLAGTVEQYF; CDR3 DNA: TGTGCCAGCAGTTTTCCTACCCTTGGGGGACTAGCGGGGACGGTCGAGCAGTACTTC
J gene: TRBJ2-1; D gene: .; V gene: TRBV27; clone size: .; CDR3 protein: CASSFPDNEQFF; CDR3 DNA: TGTGCCAGCAGTTTCCCTGACAATGAGCAGTTCTTC
J gene: TRBJ1-2; D gene: .; V gene: TRBV11-2; clone size: .; CDR3 protein: CASSLAGRNYGYTF; CDR3 DNA: TGTGCCAGCAGCTTAGCGGGACGGAACTATGGCTACACCTTC
J gene: TRBJ2-5; D gene: TRBD2; V gene: TRBV28; clone size: .; CDR3 protein: CASSLWASGIAGETQYF; CDR3 DNA: TGTGCCAGCAGTTTATGGGCTAGCGGCATCGCCGGAGAGACCCAGTACTTC
J gene: TRBJ2-7; D gene: TRBD1; V gene: TRBV14; clone size: .; CDR3 protein: CASSQGTGVSEQYF; CDR3 DNA: TGTGCCAGCAGCCAAGGCACAGGGGTGAGCGAGCAGTACTTC
J gene: TRBJ1-2; D gene: .; V gene: TRBV4-2; clone size: once; CDR3 protein: CASSQVVWRTYPIYNYGYTF; CDR3 DNA: TGTGCCAGCAGCCAAGTCGTTTGGCGGACTTACCCAATTTATAACTATGGCTACACCTTC
J gene: TRBJ2-7; D gene: .; V gene: TRBV28; clone size: .; CDR3 protein: CASSLARYEQYF; CDR3 DNA: TGTGCCAGCAGCCTAGCGAGGTACGAGCAGTACTTC
J gene: TRBJ1-5; D gene: TRBD1; V gene: TRBV28; clone size: few; CDR3 protein: CASSSLTGGVQPQHF; CDR3 DNA: TGTGCCAGCAGTTCGCTTACAGGGGGAGTTCAGCCCCAGCATTTT
J gene: TRBJ2-7; D gene: .; V gene: TRBV6-6; clone size: .; CDR3 protein: CASSYIEGYEQYF; CDR3 DNA: TGTGCCAGCAGTTACATCGAGGGTTACGAGCAGTACTTC
J gene: TRBJ2-3; D gene: .; V gene: TRBV27; clone size: .; CDR3 protein: CASSPGQEIDTQYF; CDR3 DNA: TGTGCCAGCAGTCCGGGACAAGAGATAGATACGCAGTATTTT
J gene: TRBJ1-3; D gene: .; V gene: TRBV11-2; clone size: .; CDR3 protein: CASSRNINREFRNTIYF; CDR3 DNA: TGTGCCAGCAGCCGGAATATAAACAGGGAGTTTCGAAACACCATATATTTT
J gene: TRBJ2-7; D gene: .; V gene: TRBV27; clone size: .; CDR3 protein: CASSLRQGSVLQRESSYEQYF; CDR3 DNA: TGTGCCAGCAGTCTAAGACAGGGATCCGTGCTTCAGCGGGAGAGCTCCTACGAGCAGTACTTC
J gene: TRBJ1-1; D gene: TRBD1; V gene: TRBV6-6; clone size: .; CDR3 protein: CASHTGTGGLTEAFF; CDR3 DNA: TGTGCCAGCCACACAGGGACAGGGGGCCTGACTGAAGCTTTCTTT
J gene: TRBJ1-2; D gene: TRBD1; V gene: TRBV2; clone size: .; CDR3 protein: CASSEMAGGIYGYTF; CDR3 DNA: TGTGCCAGCAGTGAAATGGCAGGGGGTATCTATGGCTACACCTTC